The 30 T cell receptor beta chains below all came from one sample that was sequenced in a study of human T cells and chemical hapten exposure (dated by TCRdb to the early 2020s). Reading the label with the study, this specimen's time point is: patch test 1, 2 weeks after DPC sensitization. The treatment or condition label, as the study defines it: therapeutic diphenylcyclopropenone sensitization with weekly scalp DPC. The library was produced with RACE. The run used a NextSeq 500. TCRdb's own reprocessing of the public reads used fastp at Q25 and MiXCR and kept productive beta chains. Each entry merges the rows of one CDR3 protein and shows their most common DNA and genes. Counted in this sample were 11,000 to 15,000 distinct CDR3 sequences; about a sixth of them appeared once. The ten top clones hold 5.5% to 8% of the sample. The sample in question was whole blood, obtained in connection with sensitization to the hapten diphenylcyclopropenone (DPC). All receptors come from a woman in her twenties or thirties with alopecia areata. Some clones in this sample may be carry-over from other donors' samples.

The chain uses TRBV20-1 and TRBJ1-1; D may be TRBD1 (6 bases). Germline loops: CDR1 DFQATT, CDR2 SNEGSKA (reference sequence). There are 13 residues in the CDR3. The germline V and J ends were trimmed by 0 bases and 11 bases, with 16 bases remaining between them. CDR3 in amino acids: CSARDRTGGDAFF. The CDR3 nucleotides read TGCAGTGCTAGAGATAGGACCGGGGGCGATGCTTTCTTT.

By its share, this clonotype is medium-sized. The chain joins TRBV19 to TRBJ2-1, with TRBD2 as a possible D gene (5 bases). Trimming took 3 bases from V and 3 from J, leaving 12 bases between them. CDR3 size: 15 residues. Germline V gene sequence: CDR1 LNHDA, CDR2 SQIVND (reference sequence). This chain's CDR3 is CASSIVGELYNEQFF. The CDR3 DNA sequence: TGTGCCAGTAGTATTGTGGGAGAGCTCTACAATGAGCAGTTCTTC.

By share of the sample, this clonotype is medium-sized. V is TRBV12-3 or TRBV12-4 and J is TRBJ2-1, with D possibly being TRBD1 (5 bases). V was clipped by 3 bases and J by 13 bases, with 13 bases between them. This CDR3 has 12 amino acids. The CDR3 spells CASSFPQGAQFF. The CDR3, as DNA: TGTGCCAGCAGTTTCCCGCAAGGGGCACAGTTCTTC.

V usage is TRBV3-1 and J usage is TRBJ2-3; D is unresolved. V was trimmed by 4 bases and J by 0 bases, leaving 8 bases between them. CDR3 size: 14 residues. Germline CDR1 is LGHDT and CDR2 is YNNKEL (reference sequence). CDR3 DNA sequence: TGTGCCAGCAGCCCATTTCCTAGCACAGATACGCAGTATTTT. Translation gives CASSPFPSTDTQYF.

V usage is TRBV7-6 and J usage is TRBJ2-1, with D maybe TRBD2 (5 bases). The CDR3 runs 17 residues. V shed 1 base and J shed 1 base, with 14 bases lying between them. Germline CDR1 is SGHVS and CDR2 is FNYEAQ. CDR3 sequence reads: CASSLEMPAESYNEQFF. As DNA, the CDR3 is TGTGCCAGCAGCTTAGAGATGCCAGCGGAGTCCTACAATGAGCAGTTCTTC. The complete variable domain, with remaining parts taken from reference TRBV7-6 and TRBJ2-1, reads GAGVSQSPRYKVTKRGQDVALRCDPISGHVSLYWYRQALGQGPEFLTYFNYEAQQDKSGLPNDRFSAERPEGSISTLTIQRTEQRDSAMYRCASSLEMPAESYNEQFFGPGTRLTVL.

This clonotype was recorded at least ten times. V is TRBV15 and J is TRBJ2-3; tentatively, D is TRBD1 or TRBD2 (5 bases each). The CDR3 runs to 16 residues. V dropped 0 bases and J dropped 1 base, with 11 bases sitting between them. Germline CDR1 is LNHNV and CDR2 is YYDKDF (reference sequence). The CDR3 reads CATSRDNGARTDTQYF. The CDR3 nucleotides are TGTGCCACCAGCAGAGATAACGGGGCTCGCACAGATACGCAGTATTTT.

This clonotype was recorded a few times. V usage is TRBV11-3 and J usage is TRBJ2-1, with TRBD1 identical over 9 bases. Trimming at V came to 4 bases and at J to 2 bases, leaving 3 bases not matched to a gene. Germline V gives CDR1 SGHNT, CDR2 YENEEA. The CDR3 is made up of 15 amino acids. The CDR3: CASSSRTGAYNEQFF. As DNA, the CDR3 is TGTGCCAGCAGCTCCCGGACAGGGGCCTACAATGAGCAGTTCTTC.

This clonotype has more than one count but fewer than ten. The chain couples TRBV20-1 to TRBJ2-7; D tentatively fits TRBD1 or TRBD2 (5 bases each). Germline lookup yields CDR1 DFQATT and CDR2 SNEGSKA (reference sequence). The CDR3 contains 14 residues. V was trimmed by 5 bases and J by 4 bases, leaving 18 bases between them. In DNA form, the CDR3 reads TGCAGTGCTGCGACTCACCGGGGCCTTTACGAGCAGTACTTC. Protein: CSAATHRGLYEQYF.

There are many counts of this clonotype. V and J are TRBV18 and TRBJ2-1, with D unresolved. Trimming stripped 1 base from V and 8 bases from J, with 6 bases between. Germline V CDR1 and CDR2: KGHSH, LQKENI. The CDR3 is 12 amino acids. This chain's CDR3 is CASSPHGDEQFF. CDR3 sequence (DNA): TGTGCCAGCTCACCACATGGGGATGAGCAGTTCTTC.

The V gene is TRBV2, the J gene TRBJ2-3; perhaps TRBD2 as D (7 bases). This CDR3 has 17 residues. The V end was cut by 4 bases, the J end by 6 bases, with 23 bases between. CDR1 SNHLY and CDR2 FYNNEI come from the germline V gene. The CDR3 DNA reads TGTGCCAGCAGTGGCACCTCGGGGGGCCTGGTGGGTGATACGCAGTATTTT. Translation gives CASSGTSGGLVGDTQYF.

By share, this clonotype counts as medium-sized. The chain carries TRBV9 and TRBJ1-1, with 7 positions matching TRBD1. The trim removed 0 bases at V and 4 bases at J, leaving 9 bases unmatched. The CDR3 is 16 residues long. From germline, CDR1 is SGDLS and CDR2 YYNGEE. The CDR3 loop reads CASSVGAWTGGTEAFF. CDR3 in DNA: TGTGCCAGCAGCGTAGGGGCTTGGACAGGAGGCACTGAAGCTTTCTTT.

This clonotype has a handful of counts. The rearrangement joins TRBV29-1 to TRBJ2-1; TRBD2 agrees at 11 bases. Germline values: CDR1 SQVTM, CDR2 ANQGSEA. CDR3 length equals 15 residues. Losses at the gene ends were 5 bases for V and 9 bases for J; bases not matched to a gene: 12. DNA for the CDR3: TGCAGCGTTTTATATACTAGCGGGAGATTGGTTGAGCAGTTCTTC. This codes for CSVLYTSGRLVEQFF.

This chain joins TRBV27 and TRBJ1-1; D gene uncertain. The CDR3 covers 13 residues. CDR1 and CDR2 from the germline V gene are MNHEY and SMNVEV (reference sequence). V was clipped by 5 bases and J by 3 bases, with 10 bases between them. CDR3 sequence (DNA): TGTGCCAGCAGTCCCCTGGCTGACACTGAAGCTTTCTTT. Amino acid sequence: CASSPLADTEAFF.

CDR3 residues: CASSFLPTGELFF. CDR3 coding DNA: TGTGCCAGCAGCTTTTTGCCCACCGGGGAGCTGTTTTTT. The chain recombines TRBV7-3 with TRBJ2-2; no firm D call. Trimming took 3 bases from V and 4 from J, leaving 6 bases between them. CDR1 and CDR2 (germline): SGHTA, FQGTGA. The CDR3 has 13 residues.

The chain carries TRBV5-6 and TRBJ2-3; maybe TRBD2 (6 bases). Trimming took off 2 bases at V and 6 bases at J, with 13 bases between the two ends. This CDR3 region has 14 residues. CDR1 is SGHDT, CDR2 YYEEEE, per germline. CDR3 sequence: CASSFSGSLDTQYF. As DNA, the CDR3 is TGTGCCAGCAGCTTTTCCGGGAGTTTGGATACGCAGTATTTT.

This clonotype was detected ten times or more. CDR3: CALRTANTEAFF. The CDR3 DNA follows: TGTGCCCTAAGGACTGCGAACACTGAAGCTTTCTTT. The chain links TRBV6-1 to TRBJ1-1; D ambiguous. Germline V lookup: CDR1 MNHNS, CDR2 SASEGT. V gave up 11 bases and J gave up 1 base, with 11 bases separating them. The CDR3 is 12 residues long.

The chain recombines TRBV5-4 with TRBJ2-7; D not resolved. The CDR3 is made up of 13 amino acids. Germline assignment: CDR1 SGHNT and CDR2 YYREEE (reference sequence). V was shortened by 1 base and J by 6 bases, with 11 bases between the two germline ends. In DNA, the CDR3 is TGTGCCAGCAGCTTGATCGGTCTGAGCGAGCAGTACTTC. Translated, it gives CASSLIGLSEQYF.

This clonotype was seen repeatedly, ten times or more. This chain uses TRBV7-9 with TRBJ2-7; D is undetermined. This CDR3 is built from 14 residues. Germline loops: CDR1 SEHNR, CDR2 FQNEAQ (reference sequence). With 1 base removed from V and 2 bases from J, the gap between germline ends came to 9 bases. This CDR3 is CASSLVLVTYEQYV. The CDR3 DNA reads TGTGCCAGCAGCTTAGTGCTGGTAACCTACGAGCAGTACGTC.

This clonotype came up a few times. The chain couples TRBV3-1 to TRBJ1-1; D gene ambiguous. The length of the CDR3 is 15 residues. Germline values: CDR1 LGHDT, CDR2 YNNKEL (reference sequence). V dropped 0 bases and J dropped 1 base, with 9 bases sitting between them. CDR3 nucleotide sequence: TGTGCCAGCAGCCAAGATTCTGCCGCGAACACTGAAGCTTTCTTT. It translates to CASSQDSAANTEAFF. The entire variable domain, with the rest obtained from reference TRBV3-1 and TRBJ1-1, is as follows: DTAVSQTPKYLVTQMGNDKSIKCEQNLGHDTMYWYKQDSKKFLKIMFSYNNKELIINETVPNRFSPKSPDKAHLNLHINSLELGDSAVYFCASSQDSAANTEAFFGQGTRLTVV.

The chain couples TRBV28 to TRBJ1-1; perhaps TRBD1 as D (5 bases). The germline gives CDR1 MDHEN, CDR2 SYDVKM. Trimming removed 7 bases from V and 5 bases from J, with 8 bases in between. This CDR3 spans 11 amino acids. The CDR3 nucleotides read TGTGCCAGCAACGGGGGGACTGAAGCTTTCTTT. The encoded protein is CASNGGTEAFF.

The chain carries TRBV4-1 and TRBJ1-1; 9 positions agree with TRBD1. The CDR3 spans 15 residues. V gave up 3 bases and J gave up 4 bases; unmatched junction bases: 6. Germline CDR1 MGHRA, CDR2 YSYEKL. The CDR3 loop is CASSQLQGAGTEAFF. The DNA of the CDR3 is TGCGCCAGCAGCCAGCTACAGGGGGCAGGCACTGAAGCTTTCTTT.

This clonotype was seen many times. The chain's CDR3 is CSALWQADTQYF. CDR3 sequence (DNA): TGCAGTGCACTGTGGCAAGCAGATACGCAGTATTTT. The chain links TRBV20-1 to TRBJ2-3; no firm D call. In germline, CDR1 is DFQATT, CDR2 SNEGSKA (reference sequence). Between the trimmed V and J ends, which lost 6 bases and 4 bases, there was a span of 11 bases. CDR3 length: 12 amino acids.

By sample fraction, this clonotype is medium-sized (0.01 to 0.1%). The genes are TRBV30 and TRBJ1-5; D possibly corresponds to TRBD1 (5 bases). The length of the CDR3 is 13 residues. CDR1 is GTSNPN, CDR2 SVGIG, per germline (reference sequence). The V end lost 7 bases, the J end lost 5 bases, and 15 bases lay between the germline ends. CDR3 sequence: CASSGGRDQPQHF. CDR3 DNA sequence: TGTGCCTCTTCGGGGGGTAGAGATCAGCCCCAGCATTTT. The full variable domain, rest sourced from reference TRBV30 and TRBJ1-5, is SQTIHQWPATLVQPVGSPLSLECTVEGTSNPNLYWYRQAAGRGLQLLFYSVGIGQISSEVPQNLSASRPQDRQFILSSKKLLLSDSGFYLCASSGGRDQPQHFGDGTRLSIL.

This clonotype is judged medium-sized. This chain's CDR3 is CSASGAISDLGYTF. The DNA for the CDR3 is TGCAGTGCCAGTGGGGCTATCTCGGATTTGGGCTACACCTTC. This chain links TRBV20-1 with TRBJ1-2; tentative D call: TRBD1 (5 bases). There are 14 residues in the CDR3. CDR1 DFQATT and CDR2 SNEGSKA come from the germline V gene (reference sequence). The germline V and J ends were trimmed by 6 bases and 8 bases, with 22 bases remaining between them.

This clonotype was detected many times. The chain joins TRBV20-1 to TRBJ2-1, with 8 nucleotides matching TRBD1. Germline V gene data show CDR1 as DFQATT and CDR2 as SNEGSKA (reference sequence). V dropped 3 bases and J dropped 7; count of bases not matched to a gene: 5. The CDR3 consists of 13 residues. CDR3 nucleotide sequence: TGCAGTGCTAGGTACAGGGGGAGGAATGAGCAGTTCTTC. Amino acids: CSARYRGRNEQFF.

This clonotype was seen many times. The chain has TRBV6-5 and TRBJ1-4, with 11 positions matching TRBD1. V shed 5 bases, J shed 5 bases, and the junction held 1 base outside the gene matches. The CDR3 has 14 amino acids. CDR1 is MNHEY, CDR2 SVGAGI, per germline. This CDR3 reads CASSGTGGNEKLFF. The DNA of the CDR3 is TGTGCCAGCAGTGGGACAGGGGGAAATGAAAAACTGTTTTTT.

This clonotype was seen a few times. The rearrangement joins TRBV7-8 to TRBJ2-2, with D perhaps matching TRBD1 (6 bases). Trimming left V 0 bases short and J 6 bases short, with 14 bases between. The CDR3 contains 16 residues. Germline CDR1 is SGHVS and CDR2 is FQNEAQ. The CDR3 reads CASSLAIRQAPGELFF. CDR3 nucleotides: TGTGCCAGCAGCTTAGCTATTAGACAGGCCCCCGGGGAGCTGTTTTTT.

This chain links TRBV12-3 or TRBV12-4 with TRBJ1-4, with D perhaps TRBD1 (5 bases). CDR3 length equals 17 residues. Trimming removed 5 bases from V and 8 bases from J, with 24 bases in between. CDR3 coding DNA: TGTGCCAGCAGTCGAAGACAGTCGGAGGATGTAGAGGAAAAACTGTTTTTT. This sequence encodes CASSRRQSEDVEEKLFF.

Sample share makes this clonotype medium-sized. The gene calls are TRBV5-1 and TRBJ1-1, with a tentative D call TRBD1 (5 bases). Trimming took 0 bases from V and 5 from J, leaving 11 bases between them. This CDR3 spans 14 amino acids. The germline V gene has CDR1 SGHRS and CDR2 YFSETQ. CDR3 sequence reads: CASSLANQGTEAFF. In nucleotides, the CDR3 is TGCGCCAGCAGCTTGGCCAACCAGGGAACTGAAGCTTTCTTT.

In this sample, this clonotype turned up many times. The chain combines TRBV20-1 with TRBJ1-2; 8 nucleotides agree with TRBD1. The CDR3 consists of 15 residues. Germline V CDR1 and CDR2: DFQATT, SNEGSKA (reference sequence). Trimming removed 1 base from V and 4 bases from J; junction bases left unmatched: 8. CDR3 sequence (DNA): TGCAGTGCTAGAGCGGGGCAGGGGGCGATCTATGGCTACACCTTC. Translation: CSARAGQGAIYGYTF.